A selection of T cell receptor beta chains follows, all from one sample in a study of blood T cell repertoires in COVID-19. Clones were sequenced by immunoSEQ multiplex PCR, and TCRdb holds only the in-frame ones, with some missing. The sample shows tens of thousands of clones, approximately 85% of them seen only once. Material: peripheral blood. The receptors were gathered from a human donor in a cohort sampled during active COVID-19. The CDR3 runs from the conserved cysteine through the conserved F or W. Fields, in order: CDR3 protein, CDR3 DNA, J gene, D gene, V gene, clone size. A D gene is named only where the DNA matches it firmly. Expanded clones get a size class; other rows say once, few or many, or leave the size out.

CASSLGASGGTQAQYF,TGCGCCAGCAGCTTGGGGGCTAGCGGGGGGACCCAGGCGCAGTATTTT,TRBJ2-3,TRBD2,TRBV5-1,NA
CASSSGGSQYF,TGTGCCAGCAGTTCCGGGGGGTCGCAGTATTTT,TRBJ2-3,TRBD2,TRBV11-3,once
CASSYLQGALIDEQFF,TGTGCCAGCAGTTACCTCCAGGGGGCGTTGATAGATGAGCAGTTCTTC,TRBJ2-1,TRBD1,TRBV6-2/TRBV6-3,NA
CASSLGGSTIEAFF,TGTGCCAGCAGCTTAGGTGGCAGTACTATTGAAGCTTTCTTT,TRBJ1-1,NA,TRBV7-2,NA
CASTGQGHNSPLHF,TGTGCCAGCACCGGACAGGGGCATAATTCACCCCTCCACTTT,TRBJ1-6,TRBD1,TRBV27,NA
CASSLDGGIYGYTF,TGTGCCAGCAGCTTAGACGGAGGGATCTATGGCTACACCTTC,TRBJ1-2,NA,TRBV11-2,once
CASIGRVGEKLFF,TGTGCCAGCATCGGCAGGGTAGGGGAAAAACTGTTTTTT,TRBJ1-4,NA,TRBV6-5,NA
CAWVRDSTEAFF,TGTGCCTGGGTACGTGACAGCACTGAAGCTTTCTTT,TRBJ1-1,NA,TRBV30,NA
CASSFEQGTEAFF,TGTGCCAGCAGTTTCGAACAGGGCACTGAAGCTTTCTTT,TRBJ1-1,NA,TRBV12-3/TRBV12-4,NA
CASRVAQGENYGYTF,TGCGCCAGCAGAGTAGCTCAGGGGGAGAACTATGGCTACACCTTC,TRBJ1-2,TRBD1,TRBV5-1,NA
CASSLIHSLNTEAFF,TGTGCCAGCAGCTTAATCCACAGTTTGAACACTGAAGCTTTCTTT,TRBJ1-1,NA,TRBV7-8,NA
CASSQPSGGINEQFF,TGCGCCAGCAGCCAACCTAGCGGGGGGATAAATGAGCAGTTCTTC,TRBJ2-1,TRBD2,TRBV4-3,NA
CASSRSGTDTQYF,TGCGCCAGCAGCCGATCGGGGACAGATACGCAGTATTTT,TRBJ2-3,NA,TRBV4-3,NA
CASRRTGYNEQFF,TGTGCCAGCAGGAGGACAGGCTACAATGAGCAGTTCTTC,TRBJ2-1,TRBD1,TRBV27,NA
CASSPLAGGTGELFF,TGTGCCAGCAGCCCCCTAGCGGGGGGCACCGGGGAGCTGTTTTTT,TRBJ2-2,TRBD2,TRBV6-2/TRBV6-3,NA
CASSLVSDEQFF,TGCGCCAGCAGCTTGGTTTCCGATGAGCAGTTCTTC,TRBJ2-1,NA,TRBV5-1,NA
CAIADGEVLAFF,TGTGCCATCGCTGACGGTGAGGTGTTAGCTTTCTTT,TRBJ1-1,NA,TRBV2,once